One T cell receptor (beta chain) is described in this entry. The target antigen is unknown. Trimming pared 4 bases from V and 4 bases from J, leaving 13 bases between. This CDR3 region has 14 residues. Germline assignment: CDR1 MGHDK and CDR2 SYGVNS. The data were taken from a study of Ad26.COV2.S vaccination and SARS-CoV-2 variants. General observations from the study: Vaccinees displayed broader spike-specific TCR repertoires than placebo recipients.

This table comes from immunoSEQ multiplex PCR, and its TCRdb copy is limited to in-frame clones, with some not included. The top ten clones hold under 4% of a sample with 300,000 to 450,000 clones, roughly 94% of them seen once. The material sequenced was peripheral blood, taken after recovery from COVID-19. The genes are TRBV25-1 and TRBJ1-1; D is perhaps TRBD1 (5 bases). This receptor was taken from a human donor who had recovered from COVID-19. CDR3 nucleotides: TGTGCCAGCAGTGCCCCGGGGGGAATCACTGAAGCTTTCTTT. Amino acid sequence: CASSAPGGITEAFF.